Listed below are T cell receptor beta chains from one sample, sequenced in a study of blood T cells in healthy people across ages. One entry per CDR3 protein, called by TCRdb with MiXCR from the 5' RACE reads. The data contain 500,000 to 700,000 distinct CDR3 sequences, about 28% of them singletons. The specimen was blood. The source is a woman aged 80 or over in good health. Both conserved end residues are part of each CDR3. Each record gives: clone size, D gene, V gene, J gene, CDR3 DNA, CDR3 protein. D genes are given only for firm matches. A row's size may be missing; if present it is once, few, many or a size class.

-	-	TRBV2	TRBJ1-6	TGTGCCAGCAGCGAGCCTGAATCCTCCTATAATTCACCCCTCCACTTT	CASSEPESSYNSPLHF
once	TRBD1	TRBV27	TRBJ1-6	TGTGCCAGCAGAGGGACAGCTTGTAATTCACCCCTCCACTTT	CASRGTACNSPLHF
few	-	TRBV19	TRBJ1-4	TGTGCCAGTAGTATTTATGGGCCTGTAACCGAAAAACTGTTTTTT	CASSIYGPVTEKLFF
few	-	TRBV5-1	TRBJ1-2	TGCGCCAGCAGCTTGGAAGCAGGGCGCGGCTACACCTTC	CASSLEAGRGYTF
once	-	TRBV28	TRBJ1-2	TGTGCCACCCTTGGGCAGGGTTACGGCTACACCTTC	CATLGQGYGYTF
few	TRBD2	TRBV29-1	TRBJ2-3	TGCAGCGTTGAAAAACTAGCGGGGGGGGGCCCAGATACGCAGTATTTT	CSVEKLAGGGPDTQYF
-	TRBD1	TRBV2	TRBJ1-5	TGTGCCAGCAGTGACGACAGGGGCAATCAGCCCCAGCATTTT	CASSDDRGNQPQHF
-	TRBD1	TRBV29-1	TRBJ2-1	TGCAGCGTTGGAGGGGGACAGCGCAATGAGCAGTTCTTC	CSVGGGQRNEQFF
-	-	TRBV30	TRBJ1-2	TGTGCCTGGAGTGCAAACGGGGGTTTCGGCTATGGCTACACCTTC	CAWSANGGFGYGYTF
many	TRBD1	TRBV5-1	TRBJ1-2	TGCGCCAGCAGCCCCCGACAGGGCTCTAACTATGGCTACACCTTC	CASSPRQGSNYGYTF
few	TRBD1	TRBV24-1	TRBJ2-2	TGTGCCACCAGTGACCAAGGGACAGTCGGCGGGGAGCTGTTTTTT	CATSDQGTVGGELFF
-	-	TRBV2	TRBJ2-3	TGTGCCAGCTTCCAGGTCGGGGGCACAGATACGCAGTATTTT	CASFQVGGTDTQYF
-	-	TRBV7-2	TRBJ1-6	TGTGCCAGCAGCGCTCCGGGACGGTATAATTCACCCCTCCACTTT	CASSAPGRYNSPLHF
many	TRBD1	TRBV7-2	TRBJ1-2	TGTGCCAGCAGCTTAGTTCGAAATAACAGGGGGCACGGCTACACCTTC	CASSLVRNNRGHGYTF
many	TRBD2	TRBV7-2	TRBJ2-5	TGTGCCAGCAGCTCACGGACTAGCGGACAAGAGACCCAGTACTTC	CASSSRTSGQETQYF
-	-	TRBV20-1	TRBJ2-5	TGCAGTGCCAAGACGGTCCAAGAGACCCAGTACTTC	CSAKTVQETQYF
-	-	TRBV5-1	TRBJ2-5	TGCGCCAGCAGCTATACTAGCCGCCAAGAGACCCAGTACTTC	CASSYTSRQETQYF
-	TRBD1	TRBV23-1	TRBJ2-7	TGCGCCAGCAGTCAATCCGACCGGGACAGGGGGAACTACGAGCAGTACTTC	CASSQSDRDRGNYEQYF
few	-	TRBV7-2	TRBJ1-1	TGTGCCAGCAGCTCTCAGTTCAACACTGAAGCTTTCTTT	CASSSQFNTEAFF
few	TRBD1	TRBV12-3/TRBV12-4	TRBJ1-2	TGTGCCAGCAGTTTAGGGGGACAGACCTATGGCTACACCTTC	CASSLGGQTYGYTF